These 15 T cell receptor beta chains originate from one sample sequenced in a study of cytomegalovirus exposure and HLA in healthy donors. PCR was performed using 60 Vbeta and 13 Jbeta primers. Clones were read by immunoSEQ multiplex PCR, and TCRdb kept only the in-frame ones, dropping some. Counted here are about 140,000 clones, about 80% occurring once; the ten biggest clones make up less than 2%. The sequenced sample was PBMCs. Receptors originate from a woman between 40 and 50 years old in good health and CMV-seronegative.

V gene TRBV5-5 combines with J gene TRBJ2-1, with no clear D. This CDR3 is 15 amino acids long. V lost 1 base to trimming and J lost 0 bases, with 8 bases between them. Germline V lookup: CDR1 SGHKS, CDR2 YYEKEE (reference sequence). The CDR3 is CASSLFPSSYNEQFF. The CDR3 DNA is TGTGCCAGCAGCTTGTTCCCGAGCTCCTACAATGAGCAGTTCTTC. Complete variable domain (other parts from reference TRBV5-5 and TRBJ2-1): DAGVTQSPTHLIKTRGQQVTLRCSPISGHKSVSWYQQVLGQGPQFIFQYYEKEERGRGNFPDRFSARQFPNYSSELNVNALLLGDSALYLCASSLFPSSYNEQFFGPGTRLTVL.

The chain has TRBV7-2 and TRBJ2-1; 7 positions agree with TRBD2. This CDR3 has 16 amino acids. Germline V CDR1 and CDR2: SGHTA, FQGNSA. V shed 2 bases and J 3 bases; nucleotides not matched to a gene: 7. CDR3 sequence: CASSLSLAEGYNEQFF. The CDR3 coding sequence is TGTGCCAGCAGCTTATCCCTAGCGGAGGGCTACAATGAGCAGTTCTTC.

The rearrangement links TRBV5-4 to TRBJ2-7, with 8 nucleotides matching TRBD1. V shed 0 bases, J shed 5 bases, and the junction held 4 bases outside the gene matches. This CDR3 contains 14 residues. The germline gives CDR1 SGHNT, CDR2 YYREEE (reference sequence). The CDR3 coding sequence is TGTGCCAGCAGCTTGGCTGCAGGGGGCGACGAGCAGTACTTC. Protein: CASSLAAGGDEQYF.

Note on this clone: This sample includes further DNA sequences coding for the same CDR3. V and J are TRBV28 and TRBJ2-7, with D uncertain. The CDR3 runs to 10 residues. Trimming shortened V by 6 bases and J by 3 bases, and 3 bases separated the two germline ends. Germline assignment: CDR1 MDHEN and CDR2 SYDVKM. The CDR3 protein is CASRRYEQYF. For the CDR3, the DNA is TGTGCCAGCAGGCGCTACGAGCAGTACTTC.

This chain joins TRBV5-6 and TRBJ2-5, with TRBD1 identical over 11 bases. CDR3 length: 14 amino acids. After removal of 3 bases from V and 3 bases from J, the junction contained 1 base not matched to a gene. The germline gives CDR1 SGHDT, CDR2 YYEEEE. Here the CDR3 DNA reads TGTGCCAGCAGCTGGGACAGGGGGAAAGAGACCCAGTACTTC. It translates to CASSWDRGKETQYF.

This chain connects TRBV2 to TRBJ2-5, with D maybe TRBD1 (5 bases). Germline lookup yields CDR1 SNHLY and CDR2 FYNNEI. The CDR3 contains 12 residues. The V end lost 6 bases, the J end lost 4 bases, and 9 bases lay between the germline ends. CDR3 residues: CASRGLRETQYF. CDR3 DNA: TGTGCCAGCAGGGGGCTCAGAGAGACCCAGTACTTC.

The chain carries TRBV2 and TRBJ1-3; TRBD1 agrees at 11 bases. The V and J ends lost 4 bases and 7 bases, in that order; junction bases with no gene match: 3. Looked up from germline, CDR1 is SNHLY and CDR2 is FYNNEI. The CDR3 is 14 residues long. CDR3: CASSGDRGMNTIYF. CDR3 nucleotides: TGTGCCAGCAGTGGGGACAGGGGGATGAACACCATATATTTT. Full variable domain (rest looked up from reference TRBV2 and TRBJ1-3): EPEVTQTPSHQVTQMGQEVILRCVPISNHLYFYWYRQILGQKVEFLVSFYNNEISEKSEIFDDQFSVERPDGSNFTLKIRSTKLEDSAMYFCASSGDRGMNTIYFGEGSWLTVV.

The table lists this clone with a few counts. Compared with germline, one end of the junction differs, possibly owing to a read error. The genes are TRBV7-9 and TRBJ2-1; 7 bases line up with TRBD2. The CDR3 loop spans 16 amino acids. The germline CDR1 and CDR2 sequences are SEHNR and FQNEAQ (reference sequence). CDR3 sequence reads: CSSSSREAVSYNEQFF. The CDR3 DNA is TGTTCCAGCAGTTCTCGGGAGGCGGTCTCCTACAATGAGCAGTTCTTC.

The chain joins TRBV28 to TRBJ1-1; D is perhaps TRBD1 (6 bases). Trimming cost V 4 bases and J 2 bases, with 11 bases left between them. The CDR3 sequence is 14 residues long. Germline CDR1 is MDHEN and CDR2 is SYDVKM. The CDR3 sequence is CASSSIGGNTEAFF. The CDR3 DNA is TGTGCCAGCAGTTCGATAGGGGGTAACACTGAAGCTTTCTTT.

This sequence joins TRBV4-1 and TRBJ2-4, with 7 bases fitting TRBD2. The germline V gene encodes CDR1 MGHRA and CDR2 YSYEKL. The CDR3 spans 17 residues. With V trimmed by 1 base and J by 3 bases, 9 bases remained unmatched. CDR3 sequence: CASSQVLGLADKNIQYF. The CDR3 DNA reads as TGCGCCAGCAGCCAAGTTCTCGGGCTAGCGGACAAAAACATTCAGTACTTC.

This sequence joins TRBV11-2 and TRBJ1-2; D ambiguous. The germline V and J ends were trimmed by 5 bases and 4 bases, with 5 bases remaining between them. Germline assignment: CDR1 SGHAT and CDR2 FQNNGV. This CDR3 comprises 11 residues. The CDR3 region has the DNA TGTGCCAGCAGCAACAGCTATGGCTACACCTTC. Translation gives CASSNSYGYTF.

This clone was seen only a few times. J is TRBJ2-5 and V is TRBV7-3; 11 bases are a match to TRBD1. After removal of 3 bases from V and 5 bases from J, the junction contained 11 bases not matched to a gene. Germline assignment: CDR1 SGHTA and CDR2 FQGTGA. The CDR3 is made up of 17 amino acids. The CDR3 loop is CASSLGLGQGVGETQYF. CDR3 in DNA: TGTGCCAGCAGCTTGGGACTGGGACAGGGGGTCGGGGAGACCCAGTACTTC. The variable domain in full, with the rest retrieved from reference TRBV7-3 and TRBJ2-5, is GAGVSQTPSNKVTEKGKYVELRCDPISGHTALYWYRQSLGQGPEFLIYFQGTGAADDSGLPNDRFFAVRPEGSVSTLKIQRTERGDSAVYLCASSLGLGQGVGETQYFGPGTRLLVL.

V and J are TRBV6-5 and TRBJ1-3; 10 bases agree with TRBD1. The germline V gene encodes CDR1 MNHEY and CDR2 SVGAGI. The CDR3 runs to 15 residues. The trim removed 4 bases at V and 4 bases at J, leaving 4 bases unmatched. The DNA for the CDR3 is TGTGCCAGCAGTTCGGACAGGGGGTTCGGAAACACCATATATTTT. Translated: CASSSDRGFGNTIYF.

J is TRBJ2-7 and V is TRBV7-3, with 7 bases that match TRBD2. After removal of 1 base from V and 4 bases from J, the junction contained 7 bases not matched to a gene. The V gene's germline CDR1 is SGHTA and CDR2 FQGTGA. The CDR3 runs 15 residues. CDR3 residues: CASSLSPSGLYEQYF. Written as DNA, the CDR3 is TGTGCCAGCAGCTTAAGTCCTAGCGGCCTTTACGAGCAGTACTTC. Together with reference TRBV7-3 and TRBJ2-7, the CDR3 gives the full variable domain: GAGVSQTPSNKVTEKGKYVELRCDPISGHTALYWYRQSLGQGPEFLIYFQGTGAADDSGLPNDRFFAVRPEGSVSTLKIQRTERGDSAVYLCASSLSPSGLYEQYFGPGTRLTVT.

Written as DNA, the CDR3 is TGTGCCAGCAGCAAATGCCGAGACAGGGTTGGAGGCTATGGCTACACCTTC. Translating it yields CASSKCRDRVGGYGYTF. This chain uses TRBV21-1 with TRBJ1-2; the table assigns TRBD1, which was not confirmed against the DNA. TRBV21-1 is a pseudogene. This CDR3 spans 17 amino acids.